These T cell receptor beta chains were read from a single sample in a study of cytomegalovirus exposure and HLA in healthy donors. Clones were read by immunoSEQ multiplex PCR, and TCRdb kept only the in-frame ones, dropping some. The sample yields 30,000 to 35,000 clones, 65% to 90% seen once. The specimen sequenced was PBMCs. All receptors derive from a woman aged 18-29 years in good health and CMV-seronegative. Each CDR3 is given with its conserved first and last residue. The size of a clone is reported for some rows only, either as once, few or many, or as a class for expanded clones.

abundance: NA
j_gene: TRBJ2-1
v_gene: TRBV6-5
CDR3aa: CASSNGKEQFF

abundance: NA
j_gene: TRBJ1-6
v_gene: TRBV25-1
CDR3aa: CASSAGESSPLHF

abundance: NA
j_gene: TRBJ2-7
v_gene: TRBV7-8
CDR3aa: CASSIKGGEQYF

abundance: NA
j_gene: TRBJ1-5
v_gene: TRBV18
CDR3aa: CASSPGREQPQHF

abundance: NA
j_gene: TRBJ1-1
v_gene: TRBV19
CDR3aa: CASTLALFGTEAFF

abundance: NA
j_gene: TRBJ2-1
v_gene: TRBV13
CDR3aa: CASSSLQGLSSYNEQFF

abundance: NA
j_gene: TRBJ2-3
v_gene: TRBV5-4
CDR3aa: CASSSTGGTDTQYF

abundance: NA
j_gene: TRBJ1-2
v_gene: TRBV30
CDR3aa: CAWSLLQGYGYTF

abundance: NA
j_gene: TRBJ2-7
v_gene: TRBV5-1
CDR3aa: CASSSGTGEDEQYF

abundance: NA
j_gene: TRBJ1-2
v_gene: TRBV6-5
CDR3aa: CASSPTANYGYTF

abundance: NA
j_gene: TRBJ2-1
v_gene: TRBV7-9
CDR3aa: CASSLLGSYEQFF

abundance: NA
j_gene: TRBJ2-5
v_gene: TRBV30
CDR3aa: CAWSATGGPGETQYF

abundance: NA
j_gene: TRBJ2-1
v_gene: TRBV19
CDR3aa: CASSLGLAGGMKSNEQFF

abundance: NA
j_gene: TRBJ2-5
v_gene: TRBV6-6
CDR3aa: CASSWGLQETQYF

abundance: NA
j_gene: TRBJ2-5
v_gene: TRBV18
CDR3aa: CASSPGKETQYF

abundance: NA
j_gene: TRBJ1-2
v_gene: TRBV11-2
CDR3aa: CASQPGFNGYTF

abundance: NA
j_gene: TRBJ1-5
v_gene: TRBV11-2
CDR3aa: CASSPGQGAYSNQPQNF

abundance: NA
j_gene: TRBJ1-2
v_gene: TRBV7-7
CDR3aa: CASSLAINNRGRLNYTF

abundance: NA
j_gene: TRBJ2-7
v_gene: TRBV6-5
CDR3aa: CASSSGLAGRGEQYF

abundance: few
j_gene: TRBJ2-1
v_gene: TRBV4-2
CDR3aa: CASSQDGLGRGNNEQFF

abundance: NA
j_gene: TRBJ2-1
v_gene: TRBV6-4
CDR3aa: CASRGQGDSSSEQFF

abundance: NA
j_gene: TRBJ2-3
v_gene: TRBV7-3
CDR3aa: CASSFGGAGSTDTQYF

abundance: NA
j_gene: TRBJ2-1
v_gene: TRBV19
CDR3aa: CASSQGGYNEQFF

abundance: NA
j_gene: TRBJ1-1
v_gene: TRBV18
CDR3aa: CASSPPGQKNTEAFF

abundance: NA
j_gene: TRBJ2-3
v_gene: TRBV28
CDR3aa: CASSWGQTPVVF

abundance: NA
j_gene: TRBJ1-5
v_gene: TRBV7-2
CDR3aa: CASRTDQGSGNQPQHF

abundance: NA
j_gene: TRBJ1-3
v_gene: TRBV28
CDR3aa: CASSTGQSGNTIYF

abundance: NA
j_gene: TRBJ2-7
v_gene: TRBV7-2
CDR3aa: CASSFQVGGTYEQYF

abundance: NA
j_gene: TRBJ2-7
v_gene: TRBV9
CDR3aa: CASSEGLSSSYEQYF

abundance: NA
j_gene: TRBJ1-1
v_gene: TRBV5-1
CDR3aa: CASSLGDRMNTEAFF

abundance: NA
j_gene: TRBJ1-1
v_gene: TRBV7-9
CDR3aa: CASSNVGQGKFHTEAFF

abundance: NA
j_gene: TRBJ1-5
v_gene: TRBV7-9
CDR3aa: CASSLARETQPQNF

abundance: NA
j_gene: TRBJ2-7
v_gene: TRBV6-5
CDR3aa: CASSYSRGGPLEQYF

abundance: once
j_gene: TRBJ2-3
v_gene: TRBV4-2
CDR3aa: CASSQDRRTSSDTQYF

abundance: once
j_gene: TRBJ2-7
v_gene: TRBV7-3
CDR3aa: CASSTGSTYEQYF

abundance: NA
j_gene: TRBJ2-7
v_gene: TRBV5-6
CDR3aa: CASSLRARGNEQYF

abundance: NA
j_gene: TRBJ2-1
v_gene: TRBV5-1
CDR3aa: CASSSGQSSYNEQFF

abundance: once
j_gene: TRBJ2-1
v_gene: TRBV7-2
CDR3aa: CASRPRGTDSYNEQFF

abundance: NA
j_gene: TRBJ2-3
v_gene: TRBV2
CDR3aa: CASSAGLWNTDTQYF

abundance: NA
j_gene: TRBJ2-1
v_gene: TRBV6-5
CDR3aa: CAGRLGLAGPQFF

abundance: few
j_gene: TRBJ2-7
v_gene: TRBV7-9
CDR3aa: CSSSLGELEQYF

abundance: NA
j_gene: TRBJ2-5
v_gene: TRBV14
CDR3aa: CASSQETGTSLTETQYF

abundance: NA
j_gene: TRBJ1-5
v_gene: TRBV25-1
CDR3aa: CASSARDTNQPQHF

abundance: once
j_gene: TRBJ2-3
v_gene: TRBV7-2
CDR3aa: CASSPDWTTDTQYF

abundance: NA
j_gene: TRBJ1-4
v_gene: TRBV7-9
CDR3aa: CASSFGNRELNEKLFF

abundance: NA
j_gene: TRBJ1-3
v_gene: TRBV25-1
CDR3aa: CASSDMEQSSSGNTIYF

abundance: NA
j_gene: TRBJ2-1
v_gene: TRBV7-3
CDR3aa: CASSLTSNREREQFF

abundance: NA
j_gene: TRBJ1-5
v_gene: TRBV6-4
CDR3aa: CASSDKVPGQGNQPQHF

abundance: once
j_gene: TRBJ1-3
v_gene: TRBV5-5
CDR3aa: CASRRQGATGNTIYF

abundance: NA
j_gene: TRBJ2-3
v_gene: TRBV13
CDR3aa: CASSTRQNTDTQYF

abundance: NA
j_gene: TRBJ1-1
v_gene: TRBV7-9
CDR3aa: CASSFDRGGRAFF

abundance: NA
j_gene: TRBJ1-1
v_gene: TRBV30
CDR3aa: CAWSDMNTEAFF

abundance: NA
j_gene: TRBJ2-3
v_gene: TRBV10-3
CDR3aa: CAIREGQGTLDTQYF

abundance: NA
j_gene: TRBJ1-2
v_gene: TRBV27
CDR3aa: CASSGGGASVNNYGYTF

abundance: NA
j_gene: TRBJ1-2
v_gene: TRBV27
CDR3aa: CASSLTGLVLYGYTF